This T cell receptor beta chain comes out of a study of long-term antiretroviral therapy in people with HIV. At the survey level, the v3.0 immunoSEQ assay was run. Sequencing was directed toward about 35,000-50,000 T-cell genomes in each sample. Some clones are missing from TCRdb's copy, which holds only in-frame ones; the method was immunoSEQ multiplex PCR. The sample has around 26,000 clones; less than 80% are singletons. Comments on this clone: What it binds is unknown.

Deletions cut 6 bases from V and 4 bases from J, with 12 bases between. From germline, CDR1 is SGHNT and CDR2 YENEEA. This CDR3 is built from 13 residues. Whole-study findings and limits: Even long-term ART left TRB diversity below transplant donor controls, despite gains. Relative to control repertoires, HIV repertoires exhibited narrower CDR3 length ranges.

V is TRBV11-3 and J is TRBJ1-2, with D perhaps TRBD1 (5 bases). The source was unsorted PBMCs, collected 1.1 years before starting antiretroviral therapy. This TCR came from a woman aged 40 to 55 with HIV. CDR3 in amino acids: CASSLGGSYGYTF. The CDR3 region has the DNA TGTGCCAGCAGTTTGGGGGGGTCCTATGGCTACACCTTC. Full variable domain (outside the CDR3, taken from reference TRBV11-3 and TRBJ1-2): EAGVVQSPRYKIIEKKQPVAFWCNPISGHNTLYWYLQNLGQGPELLIRYENEEAVDDSQLPKDRFSAERLKGVDSTLKIQPAELGDSAVYLCASSLGGSYGYTFGSGTRLTVV.